This paragraph reports one T cell receptor (beta chain). Its antigen is not identified. The data are from a study of radiation and T cells in renal cell carcinoma. The protocol was immunoSEQ multiplex PCR, while the TCRdb copy is restricted to in-frame clones and leaves out a portion. The data hold some 64,000 clones, with about 80% observed a single time. V dropped 5 bases and J dropped 5; count of bases not matched to a gene: 8. Germline loops: CDR1 SQVTM, CDR2 ANQGSEA. The CDR3 totals 13 residues. Findings and limits, study-wide: In blood, top tumor clones expanded by 2 weeks, shrinking by 4.

Time point meaning: blood 4 weeks post-SBRT, at nephrectomy. Described treatment: 15 Gy SBRT to primary tumor, nephrectomy 4 weeks later. Nephrectomy followed 15 Gy stereotactic body radiation by 4 weeks. The rearrangement links TRBV29-1 to TRBJ2-5; TRBD2 aligns across 7 bases. The receptor was derived from a man in his sixties with renal cell carcinoma. Sample: blood, taken from a patient whose treatment included radiotherapy and nephrectomy. As DNA, the CDR3 is TGCAGCGTTACGGTGTGGGGGGGGGAGACCCAGTACTTC. Amino acid sequence: CSVTVWGGETQYF. The variable domain in full, completed from reference TRBV29-1 and TRBJ2-5, reads SAVISQKPSRDICQRGTSLTIQCQVDSQVTMMFWYRQQPGQSLTLIATANQGSEATYESGFVIDKFPISRPNLTFSTLTVSNMSPEDSSIYLCSVTVWGGETQYFGPGTRLLVL.